Each of the 13 T cell receptor beta chains below was sequenced from the same sample in a study of blood T cells in healthy people across ages. A second about 7 to 11 cycle PCR used barcoded and J-beta primers. TCRdb analysed the 5' RACE reads with MiXCR anew, one entry per CDR3 protein. Here the sample spans some 940,000 distinct CDR3 sequences, roughly 29% being singletons. Separately, the same data were catalogued under a study of T cells of mothers and their children.

The sample comprised blood. These receptors all stem from a woman between 35 and 50 years old in good health.

This clonotype was seen repeatedly, ten times or more. The chain uses TRBV7-3 and TRBJ2-3, with 10 bases matching TRBD2. Germline V gene lookup returns CDR1 SGHTA and CDR2 FQGTGA. This CDR3 is built from 17 residues. J lost 0 bases, V lost 5 bases, and 8 bases had no gene match. For the CDR3, the DNA is TGTGCCAGCAGCCCAGGACTAGCGGCCGCTAGCACAGATACGCAGTATTTT. Translated: CASSPGLAAASTDTQYF.

As for this clonotype: Its ends do not fully match the called genes, so a read error is possible. V and J are TRBV12-3 or TRBV12-4 and TRBJ2-1; TRBD2 is a possible D gene (6 bases). CDR3 size: 14 residues. CDR3 in DNA: TGTGCCAGCAGTCCCGCGGGGAACCTCAATGAGCGGTTCTTC. Its protein product is CASSPAGNLNERFF.

The sample holds one count of this clonotype. One junction end does not reproduce the germline sequence, and a read error may be involved. The chain joins TRBV6-5 to TRBJ2-7; TRBD2 matches at 7 bases. Germline V lookup: CDR1 MNHEY, CDR2 SVGAGI. The CDR3 length is 15 residues. The CDR3 sequence is CTSSYGGWSSYEQYF. For the CDR3, the DNA is TGTACCAGCAGTTACGGGGGGTGGAGCTCCTACGAGCAGTACTTC.

The sample holds many counts of this clonotype. J is TRBJ1-1 and V is TRBV5-1; D might be TRBD1 (5 bases). The CDR3 spans 14 residues. The V gene's germline CDR1 is SGHRS and CDR2 YFSETQ. V gave up 3 bases and J gave up 5 bases, with 14 bases separating them. The DNA for the CDR3 is TGCGCCAGCAGCTCGTGGGGAGAGGGGACTGAAGCTTTCTTT. The encoded protein is CASSSWGEGTEAFF.

The sample holds many counts of this clonotype. The chain employs TRBV10-3 and TRBJ2-5; D is possibly TRBD2 (5 bases). Germline V gene sequence: CDR1 ENHRY, CDR2 SYGVKD. The CDR3 loop spans 12 amino acids. V dropped 2 bases and J dropped 5 bases, with 6 bases sitting between them. CDR3 sequence (DNA): TGTGCCATCAGTGAGGGCGGGGAGACCCAGTACTTC. The encoded protein is CAISEGGETQYF.

V and J are TRBV18 and TRBJ1-2; D remains ambiguous. V was cut by 3 bases and J by 4 bases, with 12 bases left in between. Germline values: CDR1 KGHSH, CDR2 LQKENI. The CDR3 covers 14 residues. The CDR3 spells CASSPGIAVYGYTF. For the CDR3, the DNA is TGTGCCAGCTCACCGGGAATCGCGGTCTATGGCTACACCTTC.

The chain links TRBV9 to TRBJ2-5; tentatively, D is TRBD2 (6 bases). CDR3 length equals 16 residues. The V gene lost 1 base and the J gene lost 11 bases, with 24 bases spanning the gap. CDR1 and CDR2 (germline): SGDLS, YYNGEE. CDR3 DNA: TGTGCCAGCAGCGTACTATCCGGGGGATCCGACAATGAGCAGTACTTC. Translation gives CASSVLSGGSDNEQYF.

This clonotype was observed a few times. The genes are TRBV4-3 and TRBJ2-2; the D is unclear. Germline assignment: CDR1 LGHNA and CDR2 YSLEER. The CDR3 is 16 residues long. The ends were cut back, 0 bases at V and 5 bases at J, with 13 bases in the middle. The CDR3 spells CASSQEEAAGTGELFF. CDR3 DNA: TGCGCCAGCAGCCAAGAAGAGGCGGCTGGAACCGGGGAGCTGTTTTTT.

This clonotype was detected only a few times. A read error may explain this, as a much larger clone is one base away. This chain links TRBV25-1 with TRBJ2-7, with TRBD1 matching 8 bases. Unmatched junction bases numbered 9, after V lost 3 bases and J lost 5 bases. This CDR3 has 15 residues. Germline V gene data show CDR1 as MGHDK and CDR2 as SYGVNS. The CDR3 here is CASSEGDQGADEQYF. DNA for the CDR3: TGTGCCAGCAGTGAGGGGGACCAGGGGGCAGACGAGCAGTACTTC.

V usage is TRBV20-1 and J usage is TRBJ2-3, with D possibly matching TRBD1 (6 bases). The CDR3 consists of 13 residues. V was cut by 4 bases and J by 5 bases, with 13 bases left in between. Looked up from germline, CDR1 is DFQATT and CDR2 is SNEGSKA (reference sequence). DNA for the CDR3: TGCAGTGCTAACAGGGTGACGGAAGATACGCAGTATTTT. Its protein product is CSANRVTEDTQYF.

This chain uses TRBV27 with TRBJ2-2, with D uncertain. This CDR3 is 13 amino acids long. V was trimmed by 0 bases and J by 6 bases, leaving 5 bases between them. Looked up from germline, CDR1 is MNHEY and CDR2 is SMNVEV (reference sequence). For the CDR3, the DNA is TGTGCCAGCAGTTTATCATGGGCCGGGGAGCTGTTTTTT. Protein sequence: CASSLSWAGELFF.

This chain connects TRBV5-1 to TRBJ1-5, with 7 bases matching TRBD1. There are 16 residues in the CDR3. The V gene's germline CDR1 is SGHRS and CDR2 YFSETQ. V was pared by 0 bases and J by 7 bases, with 10 bases of the junction left unmatched. DNA for the CDR3: TGCGCCAGCAGCTTGGCGGGACAGTCCCAGGGGCAGCCCCAGCATTTT. Its translation: CASSLAGQSQGQPQHF.

This clonotype occurred a few times. The V call is TRBV6-2 or TRBV6-3, the J call TRBJ2-7, with a weak D call TRBD2 (5 bases). This CDR3 comprises 13 residues. V shed 2 bases and J shed 4 bases, with 9 bases lying between them. The V gene's germline CDR1 is MNHEY and CDR2 SVGEGT. The CDR3 here is CASSYPTRYEQYF. In DNA, the CDR3 is TGTGCCAGCAGTTACCCAACTAGGTACGAGCAGTACTTC.